These 32 T cell receptor beta chains came from one sample sequenced in a study of human T cells and chemical hapten exposure (dated by TCRdb to 2020 to 2023). This sample's time point label indicates: patch test 1, 2 weeks after DPC sensitization. Reading the label with the study, this specimen's treatment or condition is: therapeutic diphenylcyclopropenone sensitization with weekly scalp DPC. The library came from RACE. Sequenced using a NextSeq 500. TCRdb applied fastp at Q25 and MiXCR to the public reads, then kept only in-frame beta chains. Each CDR3 protein appears once, grouped with its most common genes and DNA. For this sample there are tens of thousands of distinct CDR3 sequences; approximately 29% appear just once. The ten biggest clones cover nearly 9% of the sample. The sample here was whole blood, taken in connection with sensitization to the hapten diphenylcyclopropenone (DPC). The receptors come from a man aged 40-49 years with alopecia areata. Some clones in this sample may be carry-over from other donors' samples.

V is TRBV7-8 and J is TRBJ2-7; D ambiguous. The CDR3 loop spans 15 amino acids. CDR1 is SGHVS, CDR2 FQNEAQ, per germline. V lost 1 base, J lost 2 bases, and 12 bases lay in between. The DNA for the CDR3 is TGTGCCAGCAGCTTAGTTGTTAGCAAAGCCTACGAGCAGTACTTC. Its translation: CASSLVVSKAYEQYF. Full variable domain (outside the CDR3, taken from reference TRBV7-8 and TRBJ2-7): GAGVSQSPRYKVAKRGQDVALRCDPISGHVSLFWYQQALGQGPEFLTYFQNEAQLDKSGLPSDRFFAERPEGSVSTLKIQRTQQEDSAVYLCASSLVVSKAYEQYFGPGTRLTVT.

The sample holds a few counts of this clonotype. The rearrangement joins TRBV20-1 to TRBJ2-3; D may be TRBD1 or TRBD2 (5 bases each). CDR1 and CDR2 from the germline V gene are DFQATT and SNEGSKA (reference sequence). CDR3 length: 14 amino acids. Trimming took off 3 bases at V and 0 bases at J, with 10 bases between the two ends. The CDR3 region has the DNA TGCAGTGCTAGTCGGGACGGAAGCACAGATACGCAGTATTTT. It specifies CSASRDGSTDTQYF.

This chain joins TRBV12-3 or TRBV12-4 and TRBJ2-2, with TRBD2 as a possible D gene (8 bases). V lost 1 base and J lost 4, with 16 bases in between. The CDR3 consists of 17 residues. The CDR3 loop is CASSLEGASGSTGELFF. The DNA for the CDR3 is TGTGCCAGCAGTTTAGAGGGGGCCAGCGGGAGCACCGGGGAGCTGTTTTTT.

To note about this clonotype: One end of the junction is discordant with germline, which a read error may explain. CDR3 residues: CVSSLGPRGLSYEQYF. CDR3 DNA: TGCGTCAGCAGCTTGGGCCCACGCGGCCTCTCCTACGAGCAGTACTTC. The chain employs TRBV5-1 and TRBJ2-7; D unresolved. Germline V CDR1 and CDR2: SGHRS, YFSETQ. The CDR3 length is 16 residues. Full variable domain (remainder filled in from reference TRBV5-1 and TRBJ2-7): KAGVTQTPRYLIKTRGQQVTLSCSPISGHRSVSWYQQTPGQGLQFLFEYFSETQRNKGNFPGRFSGRQFSNSRSEMNVSTLELGDSALYLCVSSLGPRGLSYEQYFGPGTRLTVT.

The chain combines TRBV20-1 with TRBJ1-1; D is undetermined. The CDR3 is 11 amino acids. The V gene lost 2 bases and the J gene lost 6 bases, with 7 bases spanning the gap. Germline CDR1 reads DFQATT; CDR2 reads SNEGSKA (reference sequence). The CDR3 DNA sequence: TGCAGTGCTAGAAAGGCAGCTGAAGCTTTCTTT. It yields the protein CSARKAAEAFF.

This clonotype has just one count. The chain recombines TRBV11-2 with TRBJ2-5; 11 positions match TRBD1. The V segment lost 5 bases and the J segment 9 bases; nucleotides outside the gene matches: 5. CDR1 and CDR2 from the germline V gene are SGHAT and FQNNGV. The length of the CDR3 is 13 residues. In nucleotides, the CDR3 is TGTGCCAGCAGCCCGGGACAGGGGGATGCCCAGTACTTC. This gives the protein CASSPGQGDAQYF. Full variable domain (rest looked up from reference TRBV11-2 and TRBJ2-5): EAGVAQSPRYKIIEKRQSVAFWCNPISGHATLYWYQQILGQGPKLLIQFQNNGVVDDSQLPKDRFSAERLKGVDSTLKIQPAKLEDSAVYLCASSPGQGDAQYFGPGTRLLVL.

J is TRBJ2-7 and V is TRBV20-1; D gene ambiguous. Per the germline V gene, CDR1 is DFQATT and CDR2 is SNEGSKA (reference sequence). The CDR3 totals 13 residues. V shed 0 bases and J shed 3 bases, with 9 bases lying between them. The CDR3 region is CSAREPDNYEQYF. As DNA, the CDR3 is TGCAGTGCTAGAGAGCCGGATAACTACGAGCAGTACTTC.

This chain joins TRBV6-1 and TRBJ2-7, with a possible D match to TRBD2 (5 bases). Trimming took off 6 bases at V and 3 bases at J, with 12 bases between the two ends. Germline V lookup: CDR1 MNHNS, CDR2 SASEGT. This CDR3 region has 13 residues. CDR3 loop: CASSYSGIYEQYF. DNA of the CDR3: TGTGCCAGCAGCTACTCGGGGATCTACGAGCAGTACTTC.

The chain is built from TRBV10-3 and TRBJ2-7, with 10 bases that match TRBD1. Germline V gives CDR1 ENHRY, CDR2 SYGVKD. V shed 6 bases and J 1 base; nucleotides not matched to a gene: 3. CDR3 size: 14 residues. The CDR3 DNA follows: TGTGCCATCAGCGGGACAGGGGTATCCTACGAGCAGTACTTC. Its protein product is CAISGTGVSYEQYF.

The V and J genes are TRBV28 and TRBJ2-1; 9 positions match TRBD1. This CDR3 has 16 residues. The J segment lost 4 bases and the V segment lost 5 bases, leaving 9 bases of the junction unmatched. CDR1 MDHEN and CDR2 SYDVKM come from the germline V gene. The CDR3 coding sequence is TGTGCCAGCAGTACGGTGACAGGGGGGGAGTACAATGAGCAGTTCTTC. It codes for CASSTVTGGEYNEQFF.

This clonotype was seen a few times. The V and J genes are TRBV20-1 and TRBJ2-3, with TRBD1 matching 7 bases. The CDR3 has 15 amino acids. Germline loops: CDR1 DFQATT, CDR2 SNEGSKA (reference sequence). V lost 5 bases, J lost 4 bases, and 12 bases stayed unmatched. CDR3 nucleotide sequence: TGCAGTGCTTCAACAGGGGAATCCCTTCCAGATACGCAGTATTTT. It yields the protein CSASTGESLPDTQYF.

The J gene is TRBJ1-1, the V gene TRBV7-9; D unclear. Trimming removed 3 bases at V and 0 bases at J, with 5 bases between. This CDR3 is 13 amino acids long. Germline CDR1 reads SEHNR; CDR2 reads FQNEAQ (reference sequence). The CDR3 is CASSLEMNTEAFF. CDR3 nucleotide sequence: TGTGCCAGCAGCTTGGAAATGAACACTGAAGCTTTCTTT.

This chain joins TRBV12-3 or TRBV12-4 and TRBJ2-2, with 10 bases lining up with TRBD1. The junction had 5 bases not matched to a gene; V was cut back by 4 bases and J by 3 bases. The CDR3 extends over 16 amino acids. In DNA, the CDR3 is TGTGCCAGCAGTTCGGGACAGGGGTTGGACACCGGGGAGCTGTTTTTT. Amino acid sequence: CASSSGQGLDTGELFF.

This clonotype was recorded many times. The chain links TRBV7-2 to TRBJ2-3; D ambiguous. The CDR3 spans 14 residues. Germline assignment: CDR1 SGHTA and CDR2 FQGNSA. V was pared by 1 base and J by 2 bases, with 7 bases between. CDR3 nucleotides: TGTGCCAGCAGCTTAGACGGCGACACAGATACGCAGTATTTT. It codes for CASSLDGDTDTQYF. The full variable domain, with the rest looked up from reference TRBV7-2 and TRBJ2-3, is GAGVSQSPSNKVTEKGKDVELRCDPISGHTALYWYRQSLGQGLEFLIYFQGNSAPDKSGLPSDRFSAERTGGSVSTLTIQRTQQEDSAVYLCASSLDGDTDTQYFGPGTRLTVL.

This rearrangement joins TRBV3-1 to TRBJ1-2, with D possibly TRBD1 on 5 matching bases. Looked up from germline, CDR1 is LGHDT and CDR2 is YNNKEL (reference sequence). The V and J ends lost 0 bases and 8 bases respectively, with 10 bases between them. This CDR3 is built from 13 residues. This CDR3 reads CASSQEGQWGYTF. The CDR3 region has the DNA TGTGCCAGCAGCCAAGAAGGACAATGGGGCTACACCTTC. Drawing the rest from reference TRBV3-1 and TRBJ1-2, the complete variable domain is DTAVSQTPKYLVTQMGNDKSIKCEQNLGHDTMYWYKQDSKKFLKIMFSYNNKELIINETVPNRFSPKSPDKAHLNLHINSLELGDSAVYFCASSQEGQWGYTFGSGTRLTVV.

This clonotype was observed a few times. The J gene is TRBJ2-3, the V gene TRBV7-2; no clear D gene. Trimming stripped 1 base from V and 4 bases from J, with 12 bases between. This CDR3 contains 15 residues. The germline CDR1 and CDR2 sequences are SGHTA and FQGNSA. In nucleotides, the CDR3 is TGTGCCAGCAGCTTAGGTCTAGGACGTCCAGATACGCAGTATTTT. Protein product: CASSLGLGRPDTQYF.

This clonotype has just a few counts. J is TRBJ1-2 and V is TRBV28; 7 bases align to TRBD1. Germline loops: CDR1 MDHEN, CDR2 SYDVKM. V lost 4 bases to trimming and J lost 0 bases; unmatched junction nucleotides: 5. The CDR3 is 15 amino acids. CDR3 sequence: CASSSTGTANYGYTF. The DNA of the CDR3 is TGTGCCAGCAGTTCCACCGGGACAGCTAACTATGGCTACACCTTC.

This clonotype was detected only a few times. V and J are TRBV18 and TRBJ1-1, with 7 bases lining up with TRBD1. Germline V lookup: CDR1 KGHSH, CDR2 LQKENI. The CDR3 consists of 13 residues. J was trimmed by 7 bases and V by 6 bases; bases with no gene match: 8. The CDR3 loop reads CASSTGRDSEAFF. As DNA, the CDR3 is TGTGCCAGCTCGACGGGGAGGGACAGTGAAGCTTTCTTT. The full variable domain, with the rest looked up from reference TRBV18 and TRBJ1-1, is NAGVMQNPRHLVRRRGQEARLRCSPMKGHSHVYWYRQLPEEGLKFMVYLQKENIIDESGMPKERFSAEFPKEGPSILRIQQVVRGDSAAYFCASSTGRDSEAFFGQGTRLTVV.

The chain joins TRBV7-2 to TRBJ2-3; D could derive from TRBD1 or TRBD2 (5 bases each). Trimming removed 5 bases at V and 1 base at J, with 22 bases between. The length of the CDR3 is 18 residues. The V gene's germline CDR1 is SGHTA and CDR2 FQGNSA. The CDR3 sequence is CASSPRPSGTTGTDTQYF. CDR3 coding DNA: TGTGCCAGCAGCCCCCGACCTTCTGGGACCACCGGCACAGATACGCAGTATTTT.

In this sample, this clonotype turned up a few times. The CDR3 reads CSARVDFEPYEQYF. In DNA form, the CDR3 reads TGCAGTGCTAGAGTTGACTTCGAACCCTACGAGCAGTACTTC. This sequence joins TRBV20-1 and TRBJ2-7; D unresolved. The length of the CDR3 is 14 residues. The germline gives CDR1 DFQATT, CDR2 SNEGSKA (reference sequence). Deletions cut 1 base from V and 2 bases from J, with 12 bases between.

The J gene is TRBJ2-1, the V gene TRBV12-3 or TRBV12-4; 15 positions agree with TRBD2. J gave up 8 bases and V 4 bases, and 3 bases lay outside the gene matches. This CDR3 region has 15 residues. The CDR3 here is CASSSGTSGRYEQFF. CDR3 sequence (DNA): TGTGCCAGCAGTTCCGGGACTAGCGGGAGGTATGAGCAGTTCTTC.

This clonotype showed up just a few times. CDR3 loop: CASSLWTGSVSTEAFF. In nucleotides, the CDR3 is TGTGCCAGCAGTTTATGGACAGGGTCTGTGAGCACTGAAGCTTTCTTT. This sequence joins TRBV28 and TRBJ1-1, with TRBD1 matching 7 bases. This CDR3 is 16 amino acids long. Germline V CDR1 and CDR2: MDHEN, SYDVKM. After removal of 0 bases from V and 4 bases from J, the junction contained 8 bases not matched to a gene.

The chain joins TRBV15 to TRBJ2-6, with D hard to call. V was cut by 0 bases and J by 0 bases, with 9 bases left in between. Looked up from germline, CDR1 is LNHNV and CDR2 is YYDKDF (reference sequence). This CDR3 has 17 amino acids. The CDR3 DNA reads as TGTGCCACCAGCAGAGATCTCGACATCTCTGGGGCCAACGTCCTGACTTTC. This codes for CATSRDLDISGANVLTF.

DNA of the CDR3: TGTGCCAGCAGTTACCAGATCATACAGGGAATGAGTGAAAAACTGTTTTTT. Translated: CASSYQIIQGMSEKLFF. V and J are TRBV28 and TRBJ1-4; D perhaps matches TRBD1 (6 bases). The CDR3 runs 17 residues. The V end lost 4 bases, the J end lost 7 bases, and 22 bases lay between the germline ends. Germline V gene sequence: CDR1 MDHEN, CDR2 SYDVKM.

The chain joins TRBV5-6 to TRBJ2-3; 8 nucleotides agree with TRBD1. V was pared by 0 bases and J by 2 bases, with 2 bases of the junction left unmatched. Germline values: CDR1 SGHDT, CDR2 YYEEEE. This CDR3 is built from 15 residues. The DNA for the CDR3 is TGTGCCAGCAGCTTGGGCAGGGGGCTCACAGATACGCAGTATTTT. Amino acid sequence: CASSLGRGLTDTQYF.

This clonotype appeared a few times. This chain links TRBV7-9 with TRBJ2-3; 11 nucleotides agree with TRBD1. The V and J ends lost 1 base and 5 bases, in that order; junction bases with no gene match: 5. There are 16 residues in the CDR3. Germline CDR1 and CDR2: SEHNR and FQNEAQ (reference sequence). The DNA of the CDR3 is TGTGCCAGCAGCTTAGATGGACAGGGGGCCGGAGATACGCAGTATTTT. Translated: CASSLDGQGAGDTQYF.

In this sample, this clonotype turned up a few times. V is TRBV27 and J is TRBJ2-3; no clear D gene. This CDR3 is 15 amino acids long. Germline assignment: CDR1 MNHEY and CDR2 SMNVEV (reference sequence). V lost 6 bases to trimming and J lost 0 bases, with 13 bases between them. The CDR3 DNA reads TGTGCCAGCAGAACCCGGGCCGTAAGCACAGATACGCAGTATTTT. Protein: CASRTRAVSTDTQYF.

This clonotype occurred a few times. The J gene is TRBJ2-3, the V gene TRBV20-1; TRBD2 agrees at 9 bases. V lost 6 bases to trimming and J lost 1 base; unmatched junction nucleotides: 5. The germline V gene has CDR1 DFQATT and CDR2 SNEGSKA (reference sequence). The CDR3 loop spans 14 amino acids. Here the CDR3 reads CSARLAARTDTQYF. Here the CDR3 DNA reads TGCAGTGCAAGACTAGCGGCGCGCACAGATACGCAGTATTTT.

The rearrangement joins TRBV5-4 to TRBJ2-5; 10 nucleotides match TRBD2. Looked up from germline, CDR1 is SGHNT and CDR2 is YYREEE (reference sequence). With 3 bases clipped from V and 4 bases from J, the junction kept 9 bases outside the gene matches. The CDR3 spans 16 residues. CDR3 nucleotide sequence: TGTGCCAGCAGCTCGGGGACTAGCGCACAAATAGAGACCCAGTACTTC. Its protein product is CASSSGTSAQIETQYF.

The DNA for the CDR3 is TGTGCCAGCAGCCAAGATTCCGCGGGTTATCAGCCCCAGCATTTT. This gives the protein CASSQDSAGYQPQHF. This chain links TRBV4-2 with TRBJ1-5, with D uncertain. The germline V gene encodes CDR1 LGHNA and CDR2 YNFKEQ. This CDR3 comprises 15 residues. The V and J ends lost 0 bases and 5 bases respectively, with 11 bases between them.

In this sample, this clonotype turned up a few times. V usage is TRBV4-2 and J usage is TRBJ2-2, with unresolved D. The CDR3 has 15 residues. The germline gives CDR1 LGHNA, CDR2 YNFKEQ. The V end lost 0 bases, the J end lost 4 bases, and 9 bases lay between the germline ends. The CDR3 nucleotides are TGTGCCAGCAGCCAAGATGTGGGATCCACCGGGGAGCTGTTTTTT. Translating gives CASSQDVGSTGELFF.

This rearrangement joins TRBV20-1 to TRBJ2-1; a weak D match, TRBD2 (6 bases). Germline V gene data show CDR1 as DFQATT and CDR2 as SNEGSKA (reference sequence). V lost 4 bases to trimming and J lost 4 bases, with 17 bases between them. The CDR3 loop spans 15 amino acids. CDR3 sequence: CSATRDARGYNEQFF. DNA of the CDR3: TGCAGTGCTACCCGGGACGCTCGGGGGTACAATGAGCAGTTCTTC.